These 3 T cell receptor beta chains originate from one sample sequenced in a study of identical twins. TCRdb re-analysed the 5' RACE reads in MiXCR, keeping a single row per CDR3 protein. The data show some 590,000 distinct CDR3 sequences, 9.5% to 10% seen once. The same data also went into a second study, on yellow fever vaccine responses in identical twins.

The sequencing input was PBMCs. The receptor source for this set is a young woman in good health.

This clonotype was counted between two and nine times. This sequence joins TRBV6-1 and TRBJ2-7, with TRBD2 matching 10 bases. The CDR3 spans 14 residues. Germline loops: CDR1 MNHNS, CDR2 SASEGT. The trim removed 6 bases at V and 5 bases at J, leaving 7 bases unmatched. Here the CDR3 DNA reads TGTGCCAGCAGAAAAGCGGGAGGGGTTGACGAGCAGTACTTC. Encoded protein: CASRKAGGVDEQYF.

CDR3 coding DNA: TGTGCCAGCAGTTTCCTCGGACAGGCAATCTACGAGCAGTACTTC. Its protein is CASSFLGQAIYEQYF. This chain connects TRBV6-5 to TRBJ2-7; 7 bases are a match to TRBD1. Looked up from germline, CDR1 is MNHEY and CDR2 is SVGAGI. The ends lost 4 bases at V and 3 bases at J; junction bases unmatched: 9. This CDR3 spans 15 amino acids.

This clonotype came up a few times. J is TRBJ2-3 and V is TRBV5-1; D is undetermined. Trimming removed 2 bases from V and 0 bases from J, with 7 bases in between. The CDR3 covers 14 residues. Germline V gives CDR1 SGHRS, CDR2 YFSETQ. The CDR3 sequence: CASSFTQSTDTQYF. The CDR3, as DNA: TGCGCCAGCAGCTTCACTCAAAGCACAGATACGCAGTATTTT.